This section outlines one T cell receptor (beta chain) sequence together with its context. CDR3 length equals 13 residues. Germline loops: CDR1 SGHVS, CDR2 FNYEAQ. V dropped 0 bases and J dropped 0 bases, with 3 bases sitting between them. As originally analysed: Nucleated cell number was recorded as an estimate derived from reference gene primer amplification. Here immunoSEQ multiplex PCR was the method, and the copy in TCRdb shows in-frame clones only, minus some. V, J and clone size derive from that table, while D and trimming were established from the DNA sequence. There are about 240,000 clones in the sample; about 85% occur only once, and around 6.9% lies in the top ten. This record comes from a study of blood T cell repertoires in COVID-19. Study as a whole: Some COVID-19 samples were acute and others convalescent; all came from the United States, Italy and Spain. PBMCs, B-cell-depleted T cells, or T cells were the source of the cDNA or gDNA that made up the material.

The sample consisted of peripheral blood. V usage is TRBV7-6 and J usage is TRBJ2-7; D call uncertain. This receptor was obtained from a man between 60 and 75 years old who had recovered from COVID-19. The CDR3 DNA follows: TGTGCCAGCAGCTTAGCGAGCTCCTACGAGCAGTACTTC. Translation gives CASSLASSYEQYF. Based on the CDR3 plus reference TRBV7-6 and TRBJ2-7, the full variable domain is GAGVSQSPRYKVTKRGQDVALRCDPISGHVSLYWYRQALGQGPEFLTYFNYEAQQDKSGLPNDRFSAERPEGSISTLTIQRTEQRDSAMYRCASSLASSYEQYFGPGTRLTVT.